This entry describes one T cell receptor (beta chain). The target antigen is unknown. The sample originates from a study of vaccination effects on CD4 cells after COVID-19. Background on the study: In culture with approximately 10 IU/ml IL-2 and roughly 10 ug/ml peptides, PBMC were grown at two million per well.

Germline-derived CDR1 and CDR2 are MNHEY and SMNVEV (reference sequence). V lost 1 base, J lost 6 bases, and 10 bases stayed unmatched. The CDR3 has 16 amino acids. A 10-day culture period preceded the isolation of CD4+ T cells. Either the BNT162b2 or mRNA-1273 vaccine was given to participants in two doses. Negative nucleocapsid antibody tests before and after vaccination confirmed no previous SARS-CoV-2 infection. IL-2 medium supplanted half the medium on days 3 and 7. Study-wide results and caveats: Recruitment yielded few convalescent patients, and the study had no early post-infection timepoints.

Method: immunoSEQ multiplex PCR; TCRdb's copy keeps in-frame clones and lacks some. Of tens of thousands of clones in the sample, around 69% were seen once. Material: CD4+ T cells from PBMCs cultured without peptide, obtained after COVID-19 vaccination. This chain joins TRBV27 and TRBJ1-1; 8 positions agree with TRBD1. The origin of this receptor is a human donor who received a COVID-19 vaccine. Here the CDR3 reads CASSLLARAGGAEAFF. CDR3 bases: TGTGCCAGCAGTTTATTGGCGCGGGCAGGGGGCGCTGAAGCTTTCTTT.